The rows below give T cell receptor beta chains drawn from one sample of a study of blood T cell repertoires in COVID-19. The protocol was immunoSEQ multiplex PCR, while the TCRdb copy is restricted to in-frame clones and leaves out a portion. This table holds roughly 120,000 clones, around 88% found once. The sequenced sample was peripheral blood. The source of these receptors is a woman in her forties or fifties with active or convalescent COVID-19. The CDR3 runs from the conserved cysteine through the conserved F or W. A D gene is named only where the DNA matches it firmly. Only some rows state a clone size, as once, few, many or a class for expanded clones.

size: -
J: TRBJ2-1
D: TRBD1
V: TRBV7-3
DNA: TGTGCCAGCAGCGTTGACCGGGACAGGGATTTGCAGTTCTTC
CDR3: CASSVDRDRDLQFF

size: -
J: TRBJ1-4
D: TRBD1
V: TRBV19
DNA: TGTGCCAGTAGCAGGGGACAGGAGCTCGAATGGCTGTTTTTT
CDR3: CASSRGQELEWLFF

size: -
J: TRBJ1-2
D: -
V: TRBV19
DNA: TGTGCCAGTAGTACGGGGTACCAGGGGATCTATGGCTACACCTTC
CDR3: CASSTGYQGIYGYTF

size: -
J: TRBJ2-3
D: TRBD2
V: TRBV6-5
DNA: TGTGCCAGCAGCCCGCCGGGACTAACCTTCGTAAGGCAGTATTTT
CDR3: CASSPPGLTFVRQYF

size: -
J: TRBJ1-1
D: -
V: TRBV5-8
DNA: TGTGCCAGCAGCTTGGCCCGGGTATCGACTAGGAACACTGAAGCTTTCTTT
CDR3: CASSLARVSTRNTEAFF

size: -
J: TRBJ1-2
D: -
V: TRBV5-6
DNA: TGTGCCAGCAGCTTGCCAGGGGCGGCCTATGGCTACACCTTC
CDR3: CASSLPGAAYGYTF

size: -
J: TRBJ2-5
D: -
V: TRBV7-2
DNA: TGTGCCAGCAGCGTGCCCGGGGAGACCCAGTACTTC
CDR3: CASSVPGETQYF

size: -
J: TRBJ2-3
D: -
V: TRBV7-3
DNA: TGTGCCAGCAGCAATCCCTTAGGACCTAAGGGGGATACGCAGTATTTT
CDR3: CASSNPLGPKGDTQYF

size: -
J: TRBJ2-7
D: TRBD1
V: TRBV6-2/TRBV6-3
DNA: TGTGCCAGCAGTTACTCGGGACAGGGGACCGGCGAGCAGTACTTC
CDR3: CASSYSGQGTGEQYF

size: -
J: TRBJ2-6
D: TRBD1
V: TRBV24-1
DNA: TGTGCCACCGGAGACAGGGAGGGGGCCAACGTCCTGACTTTC
CDR3: CATGDREGANVLTF

size: -
J: TRBJ2-2
D: -
V: TRBV27
DNA: TGTGCCAGCAGTTTAACGGAGACCGGGGAGCTGTTTTTT
CDR3: CASSLTETGELFF

size: -
J: TRBJ1-2
D: -
V: TRBV19
DNA: TGTGCCAGTAGTATCCGAGACAGACGTTCTATGGGCTACACCTTC
CDR3: CASSIRDRRSMGYTF

size: -
J: TRBJ1-2
D: TRBD1
V: TRBV12-3/TRBV12-4
DNA: TGTGCCAGCAGTTTATCAGGGGGCTCTGGCTACACCTTC
CDR3: CASSLSGGSGYTF

size: -
J: TRBJ2-1
D: TRBD1
V: TRBV19
DNA: TGTGCCAGTAGTGTAACAGGGGGCCTCGGGTATGAGCAGTTCTTC
CDR3: CASSVTGGLGYEQFF

size: once
J: TRBJ1-3
D: TRBD1
V: TRBV30
DNA: TGTGCCTGGGACAGGGGGACTACGGGAAACACCATATATTTT
CDR3: CAWDRGTTGNTIYF

size: -
J: TRBJ2-7
D: -
V: TRBV5-6
DNA: TGTGCCAGCAGCTTGGTACAGGGTCGGGGCTACGAGCAGTACTTC
CDR3: CASSLVQGRGYEQYF

size: -
J: TRBJ1-1
D: TRBD1
V: TRBV11-1
DNA: TGTGCCAGCAGCATCACAGGGGGTAACACTGAAGCTTTCTTT
CDR3: CASSITGGNTEAFF

size: -
J: TRBJ2-7
D: -
V: TRBV2
DNA: TGTGCCAGCAAAGAGATCGGGACTCCCTATACCGAGCAGTACTTC
CDR3: CASKEIGTPYTEQYF

size: -
J: TRBJ2-1
D: -
V: TRBV7-2
DNA: TGTGCCAGCAGCCAACGTACGGGGTCCTACAATGAGCAGTTCTTC
CDR3: CASSQRTGSYNEQFF

size: -
J: TRBJ2-1
D: -
V: TRBV2
DNA: TGTGCCAGCAGTGAAGTCGGGAGTGGGGGACCATACAATGAGCAGTTCTTC
CDR3: CASSEVGSGGPYNEQFF

size: once
J: TRBJ2-6
D: -
V: TRBV21-1
DNA: TGTGCCAGCACCACTCCTGCTGGGACAGGGGGCGCTGGGGCCAACGTCCTGACTTTC
CDR3: CASTTPAGTGGAGANVLTF

size: -
J: TRBJ1-4
D: TRBD1
V: TRBV6-6
DNA: TGTGCCAGCAGTTACCTACCACAGGGGGGGATACTGTTTTTT
CDR3: CASSYLPQGGILFF

size: -
J: TRBJ1-2
D: -
V: TRBV20-1
DNA: TGCAGTGCTAGTGAGGACAGCTATGGCTACACCTTC
CDR3: CSASEDSYGYTF

size: -
J: TRBJ2-5
D: -
V: TRBV5-1
DNA: TGCGCCAGCAGCTTGGATGCGCGAGAGAAAGAGACCCAGTACTTC
CDR3: CASSLDAREKETQYF

size: few
J: TRBJ1-1
D: -
V: TRBV12-3/TRBV12-4
DNA: TGTGCCAGCAGCACAATGAACACTGAAGCTTTCTTT
CDR3: CASSTMNTEAFF

size: -
J: TRBJ2-3
D: TRBD1
V: TRBV27
DNA: TGTGCCAGCAGCCCGCCAGGGACAGGAGCTAGCACAGATACGCAGTATTTT
CDR3: CASSPPGTGASTDTQYF

size: -
J: TRBJ2-3
D: TRBD2
V: TRBV19
DNA: TGTGCCAGTAGTTGGGGACTAGCGCGCACCACAGATACGCAGTATTTT
CDR3: CASSWGLARTTDTQYF

size: -
J: TRBJ2-1
D: -
V: TRBV30
DNA: TGTGCCTGGAGTGGGGGGGACAGTTCGGGTTACGATGAGCAGTTCTTC
CDR3: CAWSGGDSSGYDEQFF

size: -
J: TRBJ2-2
D: TRBD1
V: TRBV3-1/TRBV3-2
DNA: TGTGCCAGCAGCCTAAGACAGGGTGGGGAGCTGTTTTTT
CDR3: CASSLRQGGELFF

size: -
J: TRBJ1-2
D: -
V: TRBV30
DNA: TGTGCCTGGACCCGACCCGGGTTGGTCTATGGCTACACCTTC
CDR3: CAWTRPGLVYGYTF

size: -
J: TRBJ1-1
D: -
V: TRBV27
DNA: TGTGCCAGCAGTTTAGACAGAAGCACTGAAGCTTTCTTT
CDR3: CASSLDRSTEAFF

size: -
J: TRBJ1-1
D: TRBD1
V: TRBV28
DNA: TGTGCCAGCATCCCCGGGACAGACTACACTGAAGCTTTCTTT
CDR3: CASIPGTDYTEAFF

size: -
J: TRBJ2-1
D: TRBD2
V: TRBV25-1
DNA: TGTGCCAGCAGTGCCCCAGGACTAGCGGGAGGTGAGCAGTTCTTC
CDR3: CASSAPGLAGGEQFF

size: -
J: TRBJ2-2
D: TRBD1
V: TRBV30
DNA: TGTGCCTGGGATTATCAGGGGGTCGGGGAGCTGTTTTTT
CDR3: CAWDYQGVGELFF

size: -
J: TRBJ1-5
D: -
V: TRBV6-2/TRBV6-3
DNA: TGTGCCAGCAGTTACTGGCAAGTTAGCAATCAGCCCCAGCATTTT
CDR3: CASSYWQVSNQPQHF

size: few
J: TRBJ2-7
D: -
V: TRBV5-4
DNA: TGTGCCAGCAGCGACTCCTCCTACGAGCAGTACTTC
CDR3: CASSDSSYEQYF

size: -
J: TRBJ1-3
D: -
V: TRBV5-6
DNA: TGTGCCAGCAGCTTGGTGACAGTCTCTGGAAACACCATATATTTT
CDR3: CASSLVTVSGNTIYF

size: -
J: TRBJ1-1
D: -
V: TRBV10-3
DNA: TGTGCCATCAGTGATCAAACCGGGGTGCCTTTAGCTTTCTTT
CDR3: CAISDQTGVPLAFF

size: few
J: TRBJ1-5
D: -
V: TRBV24-1
DNA: TGTGCCACCAGTGATACGACCGACAAAGGGGGGGCCCAGCATTTT
CDR3: CATSDTTDKGGAQHF

size: -
J: TRBJ1-2
D: -
V: TRBV28
DNA: TGTGCCAGCAGTAGTCCAGGTCGAAGCTACACCTTC
CDR3: CASSSPGRSYTF

size: -
J: TRBJ2-7
D: -
V: TRBV18
DNA: TGTGCCAGCTCACCCACCAGGGGACATATCTACGAGCAGTACTTC
CDR3: CASSPTRGHIYEQYF

size: -
J: TRBJ2-7
D: TRBD2
V: TRBV27
DNA: TGTGCCACGGGGCCTAGCGGGAGGGCCGCTATATCCTTC
CDR3: CATGPSGRAAISF

size: -
J: TRBJ1-3
D: -
V: TRBV27
DNA: TGTGCCAGCAGTCCTCAGGGGTTCTCTGGAAACACCATATATTTT
CDR3: CASSPQGFSGNTIYF

size: once
J: TRBJ2-3
D: TRBD2
V: TRBV7-3
DNA: TGTGCCAGCAGCCGTACTAGCGGGAGGGATACGCAGTATTTT
CDR3: CASSRTSGRDTQYF

size: once
J: TRBJ1-2
D: TRBD1
V: TRBV28
DNA: TGTGCCAGCAGTTTGACGGACAGGACGGGGGGCTACACCTTC
CDR3: CASSLTDRTGGYTF

size: -
J: TRBJ1-2
D: -
V: TRBV19
DNA: TGTGCCAGTAGTCTTAGGGAAGCGGATGGCTACACCTTC
CDR3: CASSLREADGYTF

size: -
J: TRBJ1-4
D: TRBD1
V: TRBV5-5
DNA: TGTGCCAGCAGCTCCGGGACAGGGGCTGAAAAACTGTTTTTT
CDR3: CASSSGTGAEKLFF

size: -
J: TRBJ2-2
D: TRBD1
V: TRBV9
DNA: TGTGCCAGCAGCGCAGGGGGACAGGCCTGGACCGGGGAGCTGTTTTTT
CDR3: CASSAGGQAWTGELFF

size: -
J: TRBJ1-5
D: TRBD1
V: TRBV2
DNA: TGTGCCAGCGTGAGGGGGCCCGGTCAGCCCCAGCATTTT
CDR3: CASVRGPGQPQHF

size: -
J: TRBJ2-1
D: -
V: TRBV7-3
DNA: TGTGCCAGCAGCCATAGGGGGGAACAGGGGCGCTACAATGAGCAGTTCTTC
CDR3: CASSHRGEQGRYNEQFF

size: many
J: TRBJ2-7
D: TRBD1
V: TRBV7-9
DNA: TGTGCCAGCAGCTTAACCCTAATAGACAGGGGGATTTTCGACGAGCAGTACTTC
CDR3: CASSLTLIDRGIFDEQYF

size: once
J: TRBJ2-3
D: TRBD2
V: TRBV18
DNA: TGTGCCAGCTCACCACTAGCGGGAGTAGATACGCAGTATTTT
CDR3: CASSPLAGVDTQYF

size: few
J: TRBJ1-2
D: -
V: TRBV21-1
DNA: TGTGCCAGCAGCAGGGGACAGGGGGAGGTTGGCTACACCTTC
CDR3: CASSRGQGEVGYTF

size: -
J: TRBJ2-5
D: -
V: TRBV27
DNA: TGTGCCAGCAGTTACCTTAGTATGGAGACCCAGTACTTC
CDR3: CASSYLSMETQYF

size: -
J: TRBJ1-2
D: -
V: TRBV6-2/TRBV6-3
DNA: TGTGCCAGCAGTTACTTTCCGCGGTTTGGGGGCTACACCTTC
CDR3: CASSYFPRFGGYTF

size: -
J: TRBJ2-5
D: -
V: TRBV6-2/TRBV6-3
DNA: TGTGCCAGCACCCCTTGGGTGGGAGGCCAAGAGACCCAGTACTTC
CDR3: CASTPWVGGQETQYF